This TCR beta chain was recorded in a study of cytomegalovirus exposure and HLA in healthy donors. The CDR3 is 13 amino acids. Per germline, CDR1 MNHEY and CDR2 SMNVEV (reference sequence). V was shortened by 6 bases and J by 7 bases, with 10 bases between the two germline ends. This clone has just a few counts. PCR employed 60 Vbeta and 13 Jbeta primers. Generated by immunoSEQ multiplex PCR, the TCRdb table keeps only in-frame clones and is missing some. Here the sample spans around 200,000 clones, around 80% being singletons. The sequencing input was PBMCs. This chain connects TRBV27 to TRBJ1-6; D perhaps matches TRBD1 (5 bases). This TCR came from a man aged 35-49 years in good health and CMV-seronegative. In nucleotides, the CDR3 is TGTGCCAGCAGAGGGGCCGGCAATTCACCCCTCCACTTT. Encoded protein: CASRGAGNSPLHF.